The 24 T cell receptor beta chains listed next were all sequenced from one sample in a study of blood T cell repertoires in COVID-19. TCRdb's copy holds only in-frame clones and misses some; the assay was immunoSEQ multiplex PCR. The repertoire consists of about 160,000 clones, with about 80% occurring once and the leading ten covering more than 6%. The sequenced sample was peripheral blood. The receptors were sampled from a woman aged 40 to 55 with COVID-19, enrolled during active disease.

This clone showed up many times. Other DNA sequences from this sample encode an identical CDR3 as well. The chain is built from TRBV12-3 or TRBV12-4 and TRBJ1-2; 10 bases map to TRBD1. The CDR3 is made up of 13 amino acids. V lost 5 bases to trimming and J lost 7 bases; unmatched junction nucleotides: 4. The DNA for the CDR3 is TGTGCCAGCAGTCCAGGACAGGGGGGTGGCTACACCTTC. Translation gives CASSPGQGGGYTF.

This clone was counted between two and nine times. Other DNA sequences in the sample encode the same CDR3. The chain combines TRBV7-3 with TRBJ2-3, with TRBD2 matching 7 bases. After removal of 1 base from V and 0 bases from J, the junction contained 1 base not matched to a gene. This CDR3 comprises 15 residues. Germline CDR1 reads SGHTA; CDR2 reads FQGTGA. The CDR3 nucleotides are TGTGCCAGCAGCTTAAGCGGGGGAAGCACAGATACGCAGTATTTT. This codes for CASSLSGGSTDTQYF.

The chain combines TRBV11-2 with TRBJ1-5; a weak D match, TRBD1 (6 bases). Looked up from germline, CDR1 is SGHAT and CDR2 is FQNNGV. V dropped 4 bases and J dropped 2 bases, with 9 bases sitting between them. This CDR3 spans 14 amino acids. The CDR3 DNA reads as TGTGCCAGCAGCTCAGGGGTGGGCAATCAGCCCCAGCATTTT. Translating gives CASSSGVGNQPQHF.

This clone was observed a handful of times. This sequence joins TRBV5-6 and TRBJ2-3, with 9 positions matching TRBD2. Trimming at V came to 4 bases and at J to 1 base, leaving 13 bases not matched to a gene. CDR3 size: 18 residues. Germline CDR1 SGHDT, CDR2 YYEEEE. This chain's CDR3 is CASSLGRLAGDRTDTQYF. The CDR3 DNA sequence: TGTGCCAGCAGCCTGGGGCGCTTAGCGGGAGATCGCACAGATACGCAGTATTTT.

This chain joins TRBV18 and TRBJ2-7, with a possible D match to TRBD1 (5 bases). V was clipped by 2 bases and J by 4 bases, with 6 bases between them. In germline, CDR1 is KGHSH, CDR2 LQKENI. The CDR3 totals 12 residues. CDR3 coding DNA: TGTGCCAGCTCACCAGACAGTTACGAGCAGTACTTC. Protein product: CASSPDSYEQYF.

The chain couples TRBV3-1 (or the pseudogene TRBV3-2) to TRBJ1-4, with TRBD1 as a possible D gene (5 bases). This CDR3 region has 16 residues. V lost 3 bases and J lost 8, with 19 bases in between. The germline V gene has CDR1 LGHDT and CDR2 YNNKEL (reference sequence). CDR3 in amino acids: CASSQDEQVLKEKLFF. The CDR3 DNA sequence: TGTGCCAGCAGCCAGGACGAACAGGTTCTGAAAGAAAAACTGTTTTTT.

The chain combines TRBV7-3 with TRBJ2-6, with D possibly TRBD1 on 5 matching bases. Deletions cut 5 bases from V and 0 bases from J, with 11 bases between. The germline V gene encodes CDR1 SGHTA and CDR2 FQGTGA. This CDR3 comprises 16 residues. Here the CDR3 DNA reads TGTGCCAGCAGCCCCGGACACAACTCTGGGGCCAACGTCCTGACTTTC. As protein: CASSPGHNSGANVLTF.

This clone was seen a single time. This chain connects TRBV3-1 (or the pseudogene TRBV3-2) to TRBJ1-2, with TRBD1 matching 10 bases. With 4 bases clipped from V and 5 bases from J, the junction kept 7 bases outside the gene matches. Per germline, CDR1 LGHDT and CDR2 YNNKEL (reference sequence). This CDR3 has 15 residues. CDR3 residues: CASSPRQGAYYGYTF. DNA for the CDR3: TGTGCCAGCAGCCCCCGACAGGGGGCATATTATGGCTACACCTTC.

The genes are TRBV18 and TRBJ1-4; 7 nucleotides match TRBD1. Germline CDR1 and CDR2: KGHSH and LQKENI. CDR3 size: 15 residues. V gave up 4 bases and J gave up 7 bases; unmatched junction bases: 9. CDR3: CASSRTGTVGEKLFF. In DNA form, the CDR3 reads TGTGCCAGCTCACGAACCGGGACAGTAGGTGAAAAACTGTTTTTT.

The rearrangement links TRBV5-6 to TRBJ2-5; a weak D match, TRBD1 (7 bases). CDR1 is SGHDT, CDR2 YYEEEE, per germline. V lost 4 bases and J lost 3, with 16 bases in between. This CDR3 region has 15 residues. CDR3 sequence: CASSRGLQGKETQYF. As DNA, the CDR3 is TGTGCCAGCAGCCGCGGACTACAGGGGAAAGAGACCCAGTACTTC.

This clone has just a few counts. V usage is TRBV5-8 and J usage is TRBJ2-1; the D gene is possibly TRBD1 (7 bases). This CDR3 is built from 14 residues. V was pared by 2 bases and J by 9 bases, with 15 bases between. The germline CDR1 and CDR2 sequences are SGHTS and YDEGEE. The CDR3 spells CASSFLLQGGEQFF. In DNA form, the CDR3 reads TGTGCCAGCAGCTTTCTCTTGCAGGGGGGTGAGCAGTTCTTC.

CDR3 bases: TGTGCCAGCAGAGCCGGGGTACGCTCCGAGCCCCAGCATTTT. It specifies CASRAGVRSEPQHF. The chain employs TRBV2 and TRBJ1-5; D is undetermined. The CDR3 is 14 amino acids. V was clipped by 6 bases and J by 8 bases, with 17 bases between them. The germline V gene encodes CDR1 SNHLY and CDR2 FYNNEI.

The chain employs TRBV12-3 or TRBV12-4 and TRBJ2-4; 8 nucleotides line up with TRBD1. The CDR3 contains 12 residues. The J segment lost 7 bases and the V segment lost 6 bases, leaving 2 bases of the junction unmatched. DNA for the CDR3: TGTGCCAGCAGCCGGACAGGGAACATTCAGTACTTC. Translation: CASSRTGNIQYF.

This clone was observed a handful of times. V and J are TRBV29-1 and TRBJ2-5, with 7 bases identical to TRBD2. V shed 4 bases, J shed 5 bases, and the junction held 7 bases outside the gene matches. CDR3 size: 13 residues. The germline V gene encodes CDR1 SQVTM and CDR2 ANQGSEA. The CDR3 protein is CSVASGVRETQYF. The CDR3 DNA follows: TGCAGCGTTGCCAGCGGGGTTCGGGAGACCCAGTACTTC.

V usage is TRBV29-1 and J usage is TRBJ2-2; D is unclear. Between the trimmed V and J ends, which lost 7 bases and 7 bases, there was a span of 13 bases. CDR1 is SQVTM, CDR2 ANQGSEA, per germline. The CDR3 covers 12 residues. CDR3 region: CSAQRAFGELFF. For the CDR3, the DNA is TGCAGCGCCCAAAGAGCCTTCGGGGAGCTGTTTTTT.

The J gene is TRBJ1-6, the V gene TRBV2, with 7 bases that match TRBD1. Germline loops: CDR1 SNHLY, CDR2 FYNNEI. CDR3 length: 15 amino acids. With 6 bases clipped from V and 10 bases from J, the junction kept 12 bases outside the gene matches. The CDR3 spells CASSYNRQGGSPLHF. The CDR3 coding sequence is TGTGCCAGCAGCTACAATAGACAGGGTGGATCACCCCTCCACTTT.

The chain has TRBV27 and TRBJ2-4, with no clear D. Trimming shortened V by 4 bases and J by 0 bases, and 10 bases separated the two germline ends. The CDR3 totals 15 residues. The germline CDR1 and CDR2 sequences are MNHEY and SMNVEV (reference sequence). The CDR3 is CASSSQTLAKNIQYF. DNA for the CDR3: TGTGCCAGCAGTTCCCAGACACTAGCCAAAAACATTCAGTACTTC.

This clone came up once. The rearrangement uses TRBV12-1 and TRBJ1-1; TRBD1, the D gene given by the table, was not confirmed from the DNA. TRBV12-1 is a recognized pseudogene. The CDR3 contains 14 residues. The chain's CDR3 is CASSSGQANTEAFF. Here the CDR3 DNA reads TGTGCCAGCAGCTCGGGACAGGCGAACACTGAAGCTTTCTTT.

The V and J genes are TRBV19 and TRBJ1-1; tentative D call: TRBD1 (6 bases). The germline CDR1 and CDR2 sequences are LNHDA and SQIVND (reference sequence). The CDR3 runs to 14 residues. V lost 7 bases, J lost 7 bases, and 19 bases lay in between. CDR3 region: CASMNAGARSEAFF. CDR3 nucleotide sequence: TGTGCCAGTATGAATGCGGGGGCGCGGAGTGAAGCTTTCTTT. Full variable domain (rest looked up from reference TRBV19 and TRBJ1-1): DGGITQSPKYLFRKEGQNVTLSCEQNLNHDAMYWYRQDPGQGLRLIYYSQIVNDFQKGDIAEGYSVSREKKESFPLTVTSAQKNPTAFYLCASMNAGARSEAFFGQGTRLTVV.

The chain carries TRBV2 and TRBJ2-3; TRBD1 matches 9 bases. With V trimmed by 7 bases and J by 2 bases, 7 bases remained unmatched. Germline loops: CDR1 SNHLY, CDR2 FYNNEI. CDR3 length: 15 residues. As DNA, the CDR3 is TGTGCCAGCAAAAAGGACAGGGGAAACACAGATACGCAGTATTTT. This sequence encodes CASKKDRGNTDTQYF.

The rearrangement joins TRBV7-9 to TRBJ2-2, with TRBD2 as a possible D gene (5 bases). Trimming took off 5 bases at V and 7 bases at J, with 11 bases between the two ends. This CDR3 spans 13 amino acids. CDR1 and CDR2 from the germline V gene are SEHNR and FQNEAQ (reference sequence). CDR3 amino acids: CASSRDEGGELFF. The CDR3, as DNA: TGTGCCAGCAGCCGAGACGAGGGCGGGGAGCTGTTTTTT.

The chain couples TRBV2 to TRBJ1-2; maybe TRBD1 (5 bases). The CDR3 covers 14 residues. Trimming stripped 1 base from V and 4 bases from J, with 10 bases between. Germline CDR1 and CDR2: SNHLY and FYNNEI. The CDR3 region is CASSEEGVAYGYTF. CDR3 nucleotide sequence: TGTGCCAGCAGTGAAGAAGGGGTGGCCTATGGCTACACCTTC.

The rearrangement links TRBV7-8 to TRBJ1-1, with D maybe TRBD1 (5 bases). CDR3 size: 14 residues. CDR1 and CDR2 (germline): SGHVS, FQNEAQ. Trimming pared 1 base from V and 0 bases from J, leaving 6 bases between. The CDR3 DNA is TGTGCCAGCAGCTTAGTGGGGCTGAACACTGAAGCTTTCTTT. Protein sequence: CASSLVGLNTEAFF. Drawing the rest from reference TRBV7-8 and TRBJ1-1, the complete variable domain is GAGVSQSPRYKVAKRGQDVALRCDPISGHVSLFWYQQALGQGPEFLTYFQNEAQLDKSGLPSDRFFAERPEGSVSTLKIQRTQQEDSAVYLCASSLVGLNTEAFFGQGTRLTVV.

CDR3 protein: CASSPPGLAGGNQETQYF. The CDR3 region has the DNA TGTGCCAGCTCACCACCGGGACTAGCGGGGGGTAACCAAGAGACCCAGTACTTC. The chain employs TRBV18 and TRBJ2-5; 15 bases match TRBD2. The V segment lost 0 bases and the J segment 0 bases; nucleotides outside the gene matches: 2. The CDR3 covers 18 residues. Germline V gene data show CDR1 as KGHSH and CDR2 as LQKENI.